The clone carrying this TCR beta chain was counted ten times or more. Its target is unknown. These data originate in a study of regulatory T cells in long-lasting Graves disease. Stated time point: persistent/refractory GD, antithyroid drugs over 5 years with positive TRAb. PBMCs provided the RNA from which the TCR library was made. The authors built TCR beta libraries using iRepertoire HTBI primers and Arm-PCR of CDR3 regions. A single record per CDR3 protein comes from TCRdb applying MiXCR to the multiplex PCR reads. The table has fewer than 550,000 distinct CDR3 sequences, 20% to 25% seen once. V was trimmed by 6 bases and J by 8 bases, leaving 11 bases between them. The CDR3 loop spans 13 amino acids. Study-level points and caveats: The small sample size may have reduced accuracy. TRBV28, TRBJ1-2 and TRBJ2-5 emerged as the favored segments in persistent disease.

The sequencing here drew on peripheral blood mononuclear cells (PBMCs), taken when the disease was refractory, from a patient treated with antithyroid drugs. The chain uses TRBV12-3 or TRBV12-4 and TRBJ1-6; D is unclear. This TCR was sampled from a female donor with Graves disease. For the CDR3, the DNA is TGTGCCAGCAGCTCAAACCGGGATTCACCCCTCCACTTT. It is translated as CASSSNRDSPLHF.